This is a list of T cell receptor beta chains from one sample in a study of blood T cell repertoires in COVID-19. Method: immunoSEQ multiplex PCR; TCRdb's copy keeps in-frame clones and lacks some. The sample lists about 47,000 clones; 81% were seen once. The material sequenced was peripheral blood. The receptors come from a woman of 80 years or more with COVID-19, enrolled during active disease. CDR3s include the opening cysteine and the closing phenylalanine or tryptophan. The order of the fields is J gene, V gene, CDR3 protein.

TRBJ2-2 | TRBV7-3 | CASSPSTRGTGELFF
TRBJ2-5 | TRBV29-1 | CSVEGGTGNTGTQYF
TRBJ2-3 | TRBV11-2 | CASSPLAGGPGLTDTQYF
TRBJ2-1 | TRBV3-1/TRBV3-2 | CASSRSGTGFFEQFF
TRBJ2-7 | TRBV9 | CASSPTPSGSSYEQYF
TRBJ2-2 | TRBV19 | CASSIPGVSTGELFF
TRBJ1-2 | TRBV4-1 | CASSNPGQELNYGYTF
TRBJ2-2 | TRBV27 | CASGHKNTGELFF
TRBJ1-5 | TRBV6-5 | CASSYSGVQHF
TRBJ1-2 | TRBV5-1 | CASSSTGVGYGYTF
TRBJ2-2 | TRBV7-2 | CASSLLQGSGELFF
TRBJ1-5 | TRBV18 | CASSRLDISGNQPQHF
TRBJ2-7 | TRBV7-9 | CASSSTGKQYF
TRBJ2-3 | TRBV2 | CASSEGGRITDTQYF
TRBJ2-7 | TRBV27 | CASSLKGQGAYEQYF